This TCR beta chain comes out of a study of CD8 T cells in Susac syndrome. Sequencing targeted TCR beta in T cells from blood (CD8+ and CD4+). The CD8+ and CD4+ T cells were negatively isolated, with the TEMRA cells enriched by FACS. Random hexamers were used to reverse transcribe roughly 0.45 to 1 ug of RNA. Across 54 Vbeta and 13 Jbeta, TCR beta CDR3 was amplified with immunoSEQ multiplex PCR. Each CDR3 protein gets one entry after TCRdb re-called the immunoSEQ multiplex PCR reads with MiXCR. Of nearly 200,000 distinct CDR3 sequences in the sample, around 96% were seen once. Findings and limits, study-wide: The study recognized that the number of individuals in its TCR sequencing and HLA analysis was relatively small.

With regard to this clonotype: What it recognizes is unknown.

V was shortened by 4 bases and J by 7 bases, with 10 bases between the two germline ends. CDR3 length equals 12 residues. CDR1 is MNHNY, CDR2 SVGAGI, per germline (reference sequence). The rearrangement links TRBV6-6 to TRBJ1-2, with D unclear. Sequencing was carried out using CD4+ T cells from PBMCs. This receptor was taken from a human donor with multiple sclerosis. CDR3 in DNA: TGTGCCAGCAGTTCCTCTTTGACTGGCTACACCTTC. As protein: CASSSSLTGYTF.